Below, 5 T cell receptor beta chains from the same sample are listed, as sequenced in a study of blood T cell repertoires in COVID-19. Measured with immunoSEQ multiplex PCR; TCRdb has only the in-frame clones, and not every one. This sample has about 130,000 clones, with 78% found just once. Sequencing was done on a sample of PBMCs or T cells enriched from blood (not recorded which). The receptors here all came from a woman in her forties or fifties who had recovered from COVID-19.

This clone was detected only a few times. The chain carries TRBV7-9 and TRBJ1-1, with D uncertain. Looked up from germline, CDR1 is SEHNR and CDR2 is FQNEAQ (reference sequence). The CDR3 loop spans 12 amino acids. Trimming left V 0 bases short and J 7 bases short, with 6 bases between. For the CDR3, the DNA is TGTGCCAGCAGCTTAGCCGAGAATGAAGCTTTCTTT. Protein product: CASSLAENEAFF.

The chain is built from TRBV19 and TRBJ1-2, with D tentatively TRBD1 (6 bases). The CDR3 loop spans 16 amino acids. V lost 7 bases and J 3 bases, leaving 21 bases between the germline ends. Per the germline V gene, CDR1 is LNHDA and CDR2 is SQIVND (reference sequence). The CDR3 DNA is TGTGCCAGTATCCCCCGTGGGGGGGCGAAGGACTATGGCTACACCTTC. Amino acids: CASIPRGGAKDYGYTF.

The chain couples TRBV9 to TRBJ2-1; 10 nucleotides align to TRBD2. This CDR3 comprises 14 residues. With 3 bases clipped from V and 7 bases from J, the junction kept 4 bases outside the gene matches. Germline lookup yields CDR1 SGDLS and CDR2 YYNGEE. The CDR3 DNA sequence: TGTGCCAGCAGCGCCCTAGCGGGGGAGAATGAGCAGTTCTTC. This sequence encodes CASSALAGENEQFF.

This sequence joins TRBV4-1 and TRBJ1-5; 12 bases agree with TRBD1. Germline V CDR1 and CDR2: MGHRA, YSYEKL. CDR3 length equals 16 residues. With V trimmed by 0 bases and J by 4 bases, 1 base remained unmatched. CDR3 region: CASSQEGQGANQPQHF. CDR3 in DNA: TGCGCCAGCAGCCAAGAGGGACAGGGGGCGAATCAGCCCCAGCATTTT.

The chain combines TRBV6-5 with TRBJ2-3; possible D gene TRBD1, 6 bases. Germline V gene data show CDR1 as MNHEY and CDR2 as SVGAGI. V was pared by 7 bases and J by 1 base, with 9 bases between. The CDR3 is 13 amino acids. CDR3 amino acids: CASKRQGTDTQYF. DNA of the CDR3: TGTGCCAGCAAACGACAGGGCACAGATACGCAGTATTTT.